This is a list of T cell receptor beta chains from one sample in a study of shared clonotypes between healthy human individuals. Method: immunoSEQ multiplex PCR; TCRdb's copy keeps in-frame clones and lacks some. The sample has about 1.5 million clones, roughly 96% seen once. Specimen: naive CD4+ T cells sorted from blood. The receptor source for this set is a man in his thirties or forties in good health. Both conserved end residues are part of each CDR3. Fields, in order: clone size, V gene, J gene, D gene, CDR3 protein, CDR3 DNA. A D gene is named only where the DNA matches it firmly. Clone size is not always given. Where it is, it says once, few, many or a class for expanded clones.

abundance: -
v_gene: TRBV6-5
j_gene: TRBJ2-1
d_gene: -
CDR3aa: CASSYSRTSGYNEQFF
CDR3nt: TGTGCCAGCAGTTACTCCCGCACTTCCGGATACAATGAGCAGTTCTTC

abundance: -
v_gene: TRBV15
j_gene: TRBJ2-7
d_gene: TRBD2
CDR3aa: CATSFSGRDYEQYF
CDR3nt: TGTGCCACCTCATTCAGCGGGAGGGACTACGAGCAGTACTTC

abundance: -
v_gene: TRBV7-9
j_gene: TRBJ2-7
d_gene: TRBD1
CDR3aa: CASSSGARGRFPYEQYF
CDR3nt: TGTGCCAGCAGCTCAGGGGCCAGGGGGCGTTTCCCCTACGAGCAGTACTTC

abundance: -
v_gene: TRBV7-9
j_gene: TRBJ1-2
d_gene: -
CDR3aa: CASSLAGTRDGYTF
CDR3nt: TGTGCCAGCAGCTTAGCCGGGACAAGGGACGGCTACACCTTC

abundance: few
v_gene: TRBV14
j_gene: TRBJ2-7
d_gene: TRBD2
CDR3aa: CASSPRPSGRAYEQYF
CDR3nt: TGTGCCAGCAGCCCACGCCCTAGCGGGAGAGCCTACGAGCAGTACTTC

abundance: -
v_gene: TRBV5-4
j_gene: TRBJ2-3
d_gene: TRBD2
CDR3aa: CASSLAPGTSVTDTQYF
CDR3nt: TGTGCCAGCAGCTTGGCCCCCGGGACTAGCGTCACAGATACGCAGTATTTT

abundance: -
v_gene: TRBV6-5
j_gene: TRBJ2-3
d_gene: -
CDR3aa: CASSYSQSSTDTQYF
CDR3nt: TGTGCCAGCAGTTACTCTCAGTCGAGCACAGATACGCAGTATTTT

abundance: -
v_gene: TRBV5-1
j_gene: TRBJ1-3
d_gene: -
CDR3aa: CASSLGQNSGNTIYF
CDR3nt: TGCGCCAGCAGCTTGGGACAAAACTCTGGAAACACCATATATTTT

abundance: -
v_gene: TRBV14
j_gene: TRBJ2-2
d_gene: TRBD2
CDR3aa: CASSLFLGIAGAGTGELFF
CDR3nt: TGTGCCAGCAGCCTCTTTCTCGGGATAGCGGGAGCGGGCACCGGGGAGCTGTTTTTT

abundance: -
v_gene: TRBV15
j_gene: TRBJ2-5
d_gene: -
CDR3aa: CATSPHAGDRQETQYF
CDR3nt: TGTGCCACCAGCCCTCACGCCGGGGACCGCCAAGAGACCCAGTACTTC

abundance: -
v_gene: TRBV5-1
j_gene: TRBJ2-7
d_gene: TRBD2
CDR3aa: CASRTGTSSGEQYF
CDR3nt: TGCGCCAGCAGGACCGGGACTAGCTCCGGCGAGCAGTACTTC

abundance: -
v_gene: TRBV9
j_gene: TRBJ2-1
d_gene: TRBD2
CDR3aa: CASSLGTSGINEQFF
CDR3nt: TGTGCCAGCAGCCTTGGGACTAGCGGGATCAATGAGCAGTTCTTC

abundance: -
v_gene: TRBV28
j_gene: TRBJ1-2
d_gene: -
CDR3aa: CASSEPYYGYTF
CDR3nt: TGTGCCAGCAGCGAACCTTACTATGGCTACACCTTC

abundance: -
v_gene: TRBV5-6
j_gene: TRBJ1-1
d_gene: -
CDR3aa: CASSLASHTEAFF
CDR3nt: TGTGCCAGCAGCTTAGCTTCTCACACTGAAGCTTTCTTT

abundance: -
v_gene: TRBV6-6
j_gene: TRBJ2-1
d_gene: -
CDR3aa: CASSFAINEQFF
CDR3nt: TGTGCCAGCAGTTTCGCGATCAATGAGCAGTTCTTC

abundance: -
v_gene: TRBV6-1
j_gene: TRBJ1-4
d_gene: -
CDR3aa: CASTAGGQKLFF
CDR3nt: TGTGCCAGCACAGCCGGGGGGCAGAAACTGTTTTTT

abundance: -
v_gene: TRBV2
j_gene: TRBJ2-1
d_gene: TRBD2
CDR3aa: CASRSGRDHYNEQFF
CDR3nt: TGTGCCAGCAGGAGCGGGAGAGATCACTACAATGAGCAGTTCTTC

abundance: -
v_gene: TRBV29-1
j_gene: TRBJ1-4
d_gene: TRBD1
CDR3aa: CSVPQGATNEKLFF
CDR3nt: TGCAGCGTACCACAGGGGGCAACTAATGAAAAACTGTTTTTT

abundance: -
v_gene: TRBV27
j_gene: TRBJ2-5
d_gene: -
CDR3aa: CASSNRGGETQYF
CDR3nt: TGTGCCAGCAGTAACAGGGGAGGAGAGACCCAGTACTTC

abundance: -
v_gene: TRBV7-9
j_gene: TRBJ2-7
d_gene: TRBD1
CDR3aa: CASSSQGDRLYEQYF
CDR3nt: TGTGCCAGCAGCTCCCAGGGGGACAGGCTGTACGAGCAGTACTTC

abundance: -
v_gene: TRBV19
j_gene: TRBJ1-2
d_gene: -
CDR3aa: CASRGRILYGYTF
CDR3nt: TGTGCCAGCAGGGGCAGGATCCTATATGGCTACACCTTC

abundance: -
v_gene: TRBV10-1
j_gene: TRBJ2-1
d_gene: TRBD1
CDR3aa: CASSIQGIYNEQFF
CDR3nt: TGCGCCAGCAGTATACAGGGGATCTACAATGAGCAGTTCTTC

abundance: -
v_gene: TRBV19
j_gene: TRBJ1-1
d_gene: -
CDR3aa: CASSISAGLHTEAFF
CDR3nt: TGTGCCAGTAGTATCTCAGCAGGGTTACACACTGAAGCTTTCTTT

abundance: -
v_gene: TRBV7-9
j_gene: TRBJ2-5
d_gene: -
CDR3aa: CASSPRGGETQYF
CDR3nt: TGTGCCAGCAGCCCTCGTGGGGGCGAGACCCAGTACTTC